The next 7 T cell receptor beta chains were all read from a single sample in a study of CD8 T cells in ankylosing spondylitis. Using its own MiXCR run on the 5' RACE reads, TCRdb lists one record per CDR3 protein. The sample has roughly 150,000 distinct CDR3 sequences; roughly 30% are singletons. The material sequenced was synovial fluid, either unsorted or a sorted T cell fraction (not recorded which). These receptors originate from a male donor with ankylosing spondylitis.

By sample fraction, this clonotype is medium-sized (0.01 to 0.1%). V gene TRBV15 combines with J gene TRBJ1-3; unclear D gene. The CDR3 is 14 residues long. The germline gives CDR1 LNHNV, CDR2 YYDKDF (reference sequence). Trimming stripped 0 bases from V and 4 bases from J, with 7 bases between. The CDR3 here is CATSRDGFGNTIYF. In nucleotides, the CDR3 is TGTGCCACCAGCAGAGATGGCTTCGGAAACACCATATATTTT.

This clonotype was seen a few times. The chain couples TRBV29-1 to TRBJ2-3; D ambiguous. The CDR3 contains 12 residues. Trimming took 1 base from V and 5 from J, leaving 7 bases between them. The germline CDR1 and CDR2 sequences are SQVTM and ANQGSEA. DNA for the CDR3: TGCAGCGTTGAAGGTGAGGAAGATACGCAGTATTTT. Its protein is CSVEGEEDTQYF.

In its sample, this clonotype was seen a few times. The rearrangement links TRBV5-1 to TRBJ1-1; D is possibly TRBD1 (5 bases). Germline loops: CDR1 SGHRS, CDR2 YFSETQ. Trimming cost V 3 bases and J 1 base, with 13 bases left between them. The CDR3 has 15 residues. CDR3 region: CASSSSGTANTEAFF. The CDR3 region has the DNA TGCGCCAGCAGCTCATCCGGGACGGCGAACACTGAAGCTTTCTTT.

The V call is TRBV7-9, the J call TRBJ2-2, with 8 nucleotides matching TRBD2. Germline V lookup: CDR1 SEHNR, CDR2 FQNEAQ (reference sequence). The CDR3 extends over 15 amino acids. Germline trimming cut 3 bases from V and 6 bases from J; bases unmatched to any gene: 6. CDR3 loop: CASSLGLDGAGELFF. The CDR3 nucleotides are TGTGCCAGCAGCTTGGGACTAGATGGTGCCGGGGAGCTGTTTTTT.

This clonotype was observed at least ten times. V gene TRBV29-1 combines with J gene TRBJ2-1; tentatively, D is TRBD2 (6 bases). The V gene's germline CDR1 is SQVTM and CDR2 ANQGSEA. This CDR3 is built from 12 residues. The CDR3 reads CRATGAYNEQFF. The CDR3 DNA is TGCAGGGCCACGGGGGCCTACAATGAGCAGTTCTTC.

This clonotype occurred a few times. The rearrangement links TRBV20-1 to TRBJ1-5, with 8 bases aligning to TRBD1. V shed 2 bases, J shed 2 bases, and the junction held 2 bases outside the gene matches. CDR1 and CDR2 (germline): DFQATT, SNEGSKA (reference sequence). CDR3 size: 14 residues. In DNA, the CDR3 is TGCAGTGCTAGACAGGGGGCCGGCAATCAGCCCCAGCATTTT. Its translation: CSARQGAGNQPQHF.

The J gene is TRBJ2-4, the V gene TRBV11-1, with D unclear. This CDR3 has 16 residues. The V gene lost 5 bases and the J gene lost 2 bases, with 16 bases spanning the gap. Germline CDR1 is SGHAT and CDR2 is FQDESV (reference sequence). The CDR3 bases are TGTGCCAGCAGCACCCGACGGAATGCGCCCAAAAACATTCAGTACTTC. Protein: CASSTRRNAPKNIQYF.